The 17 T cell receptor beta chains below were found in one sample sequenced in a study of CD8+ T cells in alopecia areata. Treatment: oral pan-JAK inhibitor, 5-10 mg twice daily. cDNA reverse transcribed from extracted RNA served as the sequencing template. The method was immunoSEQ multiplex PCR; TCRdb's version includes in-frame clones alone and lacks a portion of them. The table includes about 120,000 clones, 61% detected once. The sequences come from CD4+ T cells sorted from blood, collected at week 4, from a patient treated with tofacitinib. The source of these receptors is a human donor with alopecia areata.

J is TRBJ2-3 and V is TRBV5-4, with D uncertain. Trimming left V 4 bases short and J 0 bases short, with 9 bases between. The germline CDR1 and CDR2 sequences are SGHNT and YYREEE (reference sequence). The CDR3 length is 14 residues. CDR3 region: CASSILVSTDTQYF. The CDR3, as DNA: TGTGCCAGCAGCATTCTAGTTAGCACAGATACGCAGTATTTT. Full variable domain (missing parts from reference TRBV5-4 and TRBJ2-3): ETGVTQSPTHLIKTRGQQVTLRCSSQSGHNTVSWYQQALGQGPQFIFQYYREEENGRGNFPPRFSGLQFPNYSSELNVNALELDDSALYLCASSILVSTDTQYFGPGTRLTVL.

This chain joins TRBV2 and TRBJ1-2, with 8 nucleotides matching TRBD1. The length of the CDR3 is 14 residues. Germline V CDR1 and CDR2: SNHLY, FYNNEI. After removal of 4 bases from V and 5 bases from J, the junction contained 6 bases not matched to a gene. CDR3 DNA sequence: TGTGCCAGCAGTGGGGACAGGTTCCTATATGGCTACACCTTC. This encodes CASSGDRFLYGYTF.

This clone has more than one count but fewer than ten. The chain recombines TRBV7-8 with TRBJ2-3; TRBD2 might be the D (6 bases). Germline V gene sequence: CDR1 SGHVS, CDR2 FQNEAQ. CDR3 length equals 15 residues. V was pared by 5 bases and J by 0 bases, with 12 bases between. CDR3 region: CASSRYGTSTDTQYF. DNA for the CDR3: TGTGCCAGCAGCAGATACGGGACTAGCACAGATACGCAGTATTTT.

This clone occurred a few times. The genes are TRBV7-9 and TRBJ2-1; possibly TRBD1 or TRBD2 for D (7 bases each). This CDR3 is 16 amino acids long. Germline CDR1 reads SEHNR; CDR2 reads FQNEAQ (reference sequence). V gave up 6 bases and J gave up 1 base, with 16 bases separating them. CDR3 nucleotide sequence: TGTGCCAGCAGAGAGGGGGCGGGGGTTTCCTACAATGAGCAGTTCTTC. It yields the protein CASREGAGVSYNEQFF.

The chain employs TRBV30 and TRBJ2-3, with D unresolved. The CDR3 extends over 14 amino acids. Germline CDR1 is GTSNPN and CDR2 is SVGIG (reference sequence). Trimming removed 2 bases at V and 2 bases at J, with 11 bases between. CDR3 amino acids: CAWSFSMHTDTQYF. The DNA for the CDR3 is TGTGCCTGGAGTTTTTCGATGCACACAGATACGCAGTATTTT.

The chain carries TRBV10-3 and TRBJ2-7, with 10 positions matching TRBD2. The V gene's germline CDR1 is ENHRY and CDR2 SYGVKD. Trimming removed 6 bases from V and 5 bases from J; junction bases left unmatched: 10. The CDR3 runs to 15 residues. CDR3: CAISRESGRAHEQYF. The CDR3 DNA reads TGTGCCATCAGCAGGGAAAGCGGGAGGGCCCACGAGCAGTACTTC.

The CDR3 sequence: CASSLGQGRNNEQFF. CDR3 in DNA: TGTGCCAGCAGCCTTGGACAGGGGCGAAACAATGAGCAGTTCTTC. The chain combines TRBV6-5 with TRBJ2-1; 9 bases are a match to TRBD1. This CDR3 has 15 residues. Unmatched junction bases numbered 8, after V lost 6 bases and J lost 5 bases. Germline V lookup: CDR1 MNHEY, CDR2 SVGAGI.

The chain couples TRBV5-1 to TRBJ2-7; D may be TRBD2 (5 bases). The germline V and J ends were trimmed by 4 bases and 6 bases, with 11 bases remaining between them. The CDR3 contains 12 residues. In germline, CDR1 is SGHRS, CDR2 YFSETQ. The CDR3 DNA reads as TGCGCCAGCAGCGCTATACGGGGCGAGCAGTACTTC. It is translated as CASSAIRGEQYF.

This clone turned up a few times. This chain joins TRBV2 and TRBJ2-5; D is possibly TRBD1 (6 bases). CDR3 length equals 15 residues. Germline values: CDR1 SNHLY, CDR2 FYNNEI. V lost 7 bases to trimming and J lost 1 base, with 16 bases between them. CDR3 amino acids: CASTVAGTPQETQYF. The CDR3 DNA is TGTGCCAGCACCGTAGCCGGGACACCCCAAGAGACCCAGTACTTC.

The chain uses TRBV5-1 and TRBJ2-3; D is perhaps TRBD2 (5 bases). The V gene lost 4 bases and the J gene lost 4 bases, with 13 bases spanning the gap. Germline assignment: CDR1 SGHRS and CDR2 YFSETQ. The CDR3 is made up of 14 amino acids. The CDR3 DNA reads TGCGCCAGCAGCCAAGGACTTATCCCAGATACGCAGTATTTT. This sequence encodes CASSQGLIPDTQYF.

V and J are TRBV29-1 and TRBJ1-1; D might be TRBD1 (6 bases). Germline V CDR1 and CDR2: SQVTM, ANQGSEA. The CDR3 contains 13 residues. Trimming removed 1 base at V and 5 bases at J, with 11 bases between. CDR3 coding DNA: TGCAGCGTTGAAGGAGGGGGGAGGACTGAAGCTTTCTTT. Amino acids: CSVEGGGRTEAFF.

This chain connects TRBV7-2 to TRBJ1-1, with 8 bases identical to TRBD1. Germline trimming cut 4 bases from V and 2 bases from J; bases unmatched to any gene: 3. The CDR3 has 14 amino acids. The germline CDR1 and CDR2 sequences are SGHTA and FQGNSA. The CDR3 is CASSYSGGNTEAFF. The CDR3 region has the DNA TGTGCCAGCAGCTACTCAGGGGGCAACACTGAAGCTTTCTTT.

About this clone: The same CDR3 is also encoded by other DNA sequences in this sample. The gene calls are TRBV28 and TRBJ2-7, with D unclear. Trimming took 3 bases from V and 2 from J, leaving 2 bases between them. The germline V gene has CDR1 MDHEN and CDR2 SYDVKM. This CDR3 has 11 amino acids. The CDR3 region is CASSLTYEQYF. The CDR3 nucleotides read TGTGCCAGCAGTTTGACCTACGAGCAGTACTTC.

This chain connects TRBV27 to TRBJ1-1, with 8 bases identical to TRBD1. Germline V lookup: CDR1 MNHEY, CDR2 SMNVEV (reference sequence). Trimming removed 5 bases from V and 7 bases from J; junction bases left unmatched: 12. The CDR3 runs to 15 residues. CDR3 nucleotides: TGTGCCAGCAGTCTTGAACCGGGACAGGTCCTTGAAGCTTTCTTT. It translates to CASSLEPGQVLEAFF.

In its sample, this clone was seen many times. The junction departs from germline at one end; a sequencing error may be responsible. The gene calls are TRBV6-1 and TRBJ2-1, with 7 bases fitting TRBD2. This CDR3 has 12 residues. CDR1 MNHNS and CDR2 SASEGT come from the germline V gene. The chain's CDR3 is CASSDTILARVF. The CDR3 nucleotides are TGTGCCAGCAGTGACACGATACTAGCGAGAGTCTTC.

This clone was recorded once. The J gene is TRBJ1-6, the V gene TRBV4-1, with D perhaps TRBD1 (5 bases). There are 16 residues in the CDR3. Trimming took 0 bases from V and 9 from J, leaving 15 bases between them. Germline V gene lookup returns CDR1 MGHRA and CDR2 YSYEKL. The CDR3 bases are TGCGCCAGCAGCCAAGACCCCGGGGCGAGTTTTTCACCCCTCCACTTT. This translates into CASSQDPGASFSPLHF.

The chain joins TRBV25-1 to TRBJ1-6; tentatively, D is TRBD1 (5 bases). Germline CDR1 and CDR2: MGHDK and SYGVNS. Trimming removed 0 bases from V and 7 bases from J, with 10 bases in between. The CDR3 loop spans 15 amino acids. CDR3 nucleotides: TGTGCCAGCAGTGAATACCGTGGGGGGAATTCACCCCTCCACTTT. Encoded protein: CASSEYRGGNSPLHF.